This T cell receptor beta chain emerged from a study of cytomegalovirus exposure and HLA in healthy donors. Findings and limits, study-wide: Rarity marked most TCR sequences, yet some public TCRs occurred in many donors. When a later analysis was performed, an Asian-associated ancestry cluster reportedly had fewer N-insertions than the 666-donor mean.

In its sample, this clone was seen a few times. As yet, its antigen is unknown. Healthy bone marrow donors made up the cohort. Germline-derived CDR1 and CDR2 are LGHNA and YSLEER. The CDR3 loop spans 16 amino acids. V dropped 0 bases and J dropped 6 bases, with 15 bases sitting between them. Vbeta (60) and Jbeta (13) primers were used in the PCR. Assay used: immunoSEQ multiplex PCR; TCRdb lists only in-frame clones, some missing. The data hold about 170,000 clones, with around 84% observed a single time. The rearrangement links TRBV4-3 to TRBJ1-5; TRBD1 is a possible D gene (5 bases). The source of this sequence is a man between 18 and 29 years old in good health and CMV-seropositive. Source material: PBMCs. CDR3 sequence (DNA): TGCGCCAGCAGCCAAGATCGGGGGAGGGGTGGTCAGCCCCAGCATTTT. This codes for CASSQDRGRGGQPQHF.